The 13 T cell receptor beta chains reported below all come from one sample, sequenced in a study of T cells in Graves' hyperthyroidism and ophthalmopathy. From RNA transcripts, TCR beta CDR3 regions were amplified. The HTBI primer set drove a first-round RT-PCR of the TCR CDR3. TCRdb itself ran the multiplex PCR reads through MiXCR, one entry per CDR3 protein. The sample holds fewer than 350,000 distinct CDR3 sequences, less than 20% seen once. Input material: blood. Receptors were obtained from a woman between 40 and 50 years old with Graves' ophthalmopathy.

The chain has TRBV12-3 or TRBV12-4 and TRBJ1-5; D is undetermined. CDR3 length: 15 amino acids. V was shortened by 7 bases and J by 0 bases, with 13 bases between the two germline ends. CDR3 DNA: TGTGCCAGCATGGCTCTGGAAAATAGCAATCAGCCCCAGCATTTT. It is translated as CASMALENSNQPQHF.

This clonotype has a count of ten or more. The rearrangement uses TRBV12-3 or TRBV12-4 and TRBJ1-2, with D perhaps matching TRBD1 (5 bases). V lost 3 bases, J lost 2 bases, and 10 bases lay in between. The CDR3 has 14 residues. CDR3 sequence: CASSFEAGNYGYTF. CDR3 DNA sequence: TGTGCCAGCAGTTTTGAGGCAGGGAACTATGGCTACACCTTC.

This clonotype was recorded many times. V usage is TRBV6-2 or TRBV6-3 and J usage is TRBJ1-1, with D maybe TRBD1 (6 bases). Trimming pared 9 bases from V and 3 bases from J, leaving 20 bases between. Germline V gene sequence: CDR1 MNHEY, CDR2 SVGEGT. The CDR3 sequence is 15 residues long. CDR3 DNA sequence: TGTGCCAGGCCGGGACCCACCGAGGGGGACACTGAAGCTTTCTTT. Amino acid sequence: CARPGPTEGDTEAFF.

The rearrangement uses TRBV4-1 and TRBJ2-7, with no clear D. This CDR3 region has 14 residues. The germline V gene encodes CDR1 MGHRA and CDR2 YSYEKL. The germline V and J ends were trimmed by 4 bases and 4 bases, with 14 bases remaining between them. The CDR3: CASSPIATPYEQYF. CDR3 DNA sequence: TGCGCCAGCAGCCCTATCGCTACGCCATACGAGCAGTACTTC.

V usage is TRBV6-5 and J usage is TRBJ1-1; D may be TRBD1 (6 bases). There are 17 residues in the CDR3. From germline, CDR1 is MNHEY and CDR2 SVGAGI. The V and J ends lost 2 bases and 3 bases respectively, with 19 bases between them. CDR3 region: CASSYGVRGGGDTEAFF. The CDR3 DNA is TGTGCCAGCAGTTACGGAGTAAGGGGTGGGGGCGACACTGAAGCTTTCTTT.

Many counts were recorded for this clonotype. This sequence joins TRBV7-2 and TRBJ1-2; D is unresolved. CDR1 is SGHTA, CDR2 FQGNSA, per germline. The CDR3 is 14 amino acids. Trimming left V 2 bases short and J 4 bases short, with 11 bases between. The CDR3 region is CASSLKPSTYGYTF. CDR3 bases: TGTGCCAGCAGCTTAAAACCTAGCACCTATGGCTACACCTTC.

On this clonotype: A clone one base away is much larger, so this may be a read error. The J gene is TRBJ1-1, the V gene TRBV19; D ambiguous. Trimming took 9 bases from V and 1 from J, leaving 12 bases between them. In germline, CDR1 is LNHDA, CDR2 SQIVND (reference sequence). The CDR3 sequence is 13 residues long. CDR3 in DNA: TGTGCCAGCATCCGATGGGGGAACACTGAAGCTTTCTTT. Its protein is CASIRWGNTEAFF.

CDR3: CASRHLNTEAFF. DNA for the CDR3: TGTGCCAGCAGGCACCTGAACACTGAAGCTTTCTTT. The rearrangement links TRBV28 to TRBJ1-1; D gene unclear. V dropped 6 bases and J dropped 0 bases, with 5 bases sitting between them. The CDR3 is made up of 12 amino acids. Germline values: CDR1 MDHEN, CDR2 SYDVKM.

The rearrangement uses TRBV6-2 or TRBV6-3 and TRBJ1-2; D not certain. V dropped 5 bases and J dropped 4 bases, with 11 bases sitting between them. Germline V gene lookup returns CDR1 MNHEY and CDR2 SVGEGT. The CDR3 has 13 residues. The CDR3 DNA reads TGTGCCAGCAGTCGTGATGGGTCCTATGGCTACACCTTC. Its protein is CASSRDGSYGYTF.

The CDR3 protein is CATSDPPDYGYTF. The DNA for the CDR3 is TGTGCCACCAGTGATCCTCCTGACTATGGCTACACCTTC. This chain connects TRBV24-1 to TRBJ1-2; no reliable D call. This CDR3 contains 13 residues. V was clipped by 3 bases and J by 3 bases, with 7 bases between them. Per the germline V gene, CDR1 is KGHDR and CDR2 is SFDVKD.

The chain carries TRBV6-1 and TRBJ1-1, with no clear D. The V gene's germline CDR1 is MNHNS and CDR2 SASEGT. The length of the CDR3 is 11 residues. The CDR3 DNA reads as TGTGCTGGACCGAGAAATACTGAAGCTTTCTTT. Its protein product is CAGPRNTEAFF.

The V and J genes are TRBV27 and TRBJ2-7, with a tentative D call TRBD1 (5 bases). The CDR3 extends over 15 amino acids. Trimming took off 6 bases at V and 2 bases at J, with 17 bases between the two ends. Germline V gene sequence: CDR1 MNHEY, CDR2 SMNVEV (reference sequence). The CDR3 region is CASSPDRLKTYEQYF. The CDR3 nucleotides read TGTGCCAGCAGCCCAGACAGATTAAAGACCTACGAGCAGTACTTC.

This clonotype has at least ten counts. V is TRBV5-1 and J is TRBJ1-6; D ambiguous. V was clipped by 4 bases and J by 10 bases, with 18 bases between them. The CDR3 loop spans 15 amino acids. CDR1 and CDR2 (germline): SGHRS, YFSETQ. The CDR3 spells CASSGEGFRKSPLHF. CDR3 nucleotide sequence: TGCGCCAGCAGCGGGGAGGGTTTTCGGAAATCACCCCTCCACTTT. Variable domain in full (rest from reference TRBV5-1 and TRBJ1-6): KAGVTQTPRYLIKTRGQQVTLSCSPISGHRSVSWYQQTPGQGLQFLFEYFSETQRNKGNFPGRFSGRQFSNSRSEMNVSTLELGDSALYLCASSGEGFRKSPLHFGNGTRLTVT.